Listed below are T cell receptor beta chains from one sample, sequenced in a study of T cells after yellow fever vaccination. MiXCR was run by TCRdb on the 5' RACE reads, yielding one entry per CDR3 protein. The data show fewer than 500,000 distinct CDR3 sequences, around 20% seen once. The specimen was PBMCs, collected before the yellow fever booster vaccination. The receptor set was obtained from a man aged 18 to 30 who received the YFV17D yellow fever vaccine. Both conserved end residues are part of each CDR3. D genes are given only for firm matches. The listing skips clone size in some rows; elsewhere it reads once, few, many or a size class.

>TRBD1|TRBV5-5|NA|TRBJ1-1
CASSFLGQGDTEAFF
TGTGCCAGCAGTTTTCTGGGACAGGGGGACACTGAAGCTTTCTTT
>NA|TRBV29-1|few|TRBJ2-4
CSVDRENIQYF
TGCAGCGTTGACAGGGAAAACATTCAGTACTTC
>NA|TRBV29-1|few|TRBJ2-2
CSVEDPGHTGELFF
TGCAGCGTTGAAGATCCCGGACACACCGGGGAGCTGTTTTTT
>NA|TRBV5-1|many|TRBJ1-3
CASSLEGSGNTIYF
TGCGCCAGCAGCTTGGAGGGATCTGGAAACACCATATATTTT
>TRBD2|TRBV6-6|few|TRBJ2-1
CASSYPSGGAGNEQFF
TGTGCCAGCAGTTACCCTAGCGGGGGGGCCGGGAATGAGCAGTTCTTC
>NA|TRBV29-1|NA|TRBJ2-7
CSVEDRQRGYEQYF
TGCAGCGTTGAGGACAGACAAAGGGGATACGAGCAGTACTTC
>TRBD1|TRBV4-2|NA|TRBJ2-1
CASRPFRDSYNEQFF
TGTGCCAGCAGGCCTTTCCGGGACAGCTACAATGAGCAGTTCTTC
>NA|TRBV7-2|many|TRBJ1-1
CASSLAPDTEAFF
TGTGCCAGCAGTTTAGCGCCGGACACTGAAGCTTTCTTT
>NA|TRBV6-5|NA|TRBJ2-5
CASSHRDTGTQYF
TGTGCCAGCAGTCATAGAGATACTGGGACCCAGTACTTC
>TRBD1|TRBV7-3|NA|TRBJ1-1
CASSSGGPGSEAFF
TGTGCCAGCAGCTCAGGGGGTCCAGGGTCTGAAGCTTTCTTT
>NA|TRBV2|few|TRBJ2-1
CASSNPGTAYNEQFF
TGTGCCAGCAGTAATCCCGGGACTGCCTACAATGAGCAGTTCTTC
>NA|TRBV5-6|NA|TRBJ2-3
CASSSGLDASTDTQYF
TGTGCCAGCAGCTCTGGCCTAGACGCTAGCACAGATACGCAGTATTTT
>TRBD1|TRBV12-3/TRBV12-4|NA|TRBJ1-2
CASSLRQGLDYGYTF
TGTGCCAGCAGTTTACGACAGGGCCTGGACTATGGCTACACCTTC
>TRBD1|TRBV18|few|TRBJ2-4
CASSPPGQLAKNIQYF
TGTGCCAGCTCACCACCGGGACAGCTAGCCAAAAACATTCAGTACTTC
>TRBD2|TRBV18|NA|TRBJ2-4
CASSPTGTSGENIQYF
TGTGCCAGCTCACCAACCGGGACTAGCGGGGAAAACATTCAGTACTTC
>TRBD1|TRBV5-1|NA|TRBJ2-5
CASNNPGTGSETQYF
TGCGCCAGCAACAATCCCGGGACAGGTTCGGAGACCCAGTACTTC
>NA|TRBV7-2|few|TRBJ1-2
CASALGGYGYTF
TGTGCCAGCGCCTTGGGTGGCTATGGCTACACCTTC
>TRBD1|TRBV20-1|NA|TRBJ2-3
CSQTGATTDTQYF
TGCAGTCAAACAGGGGCCACCACAGATACGCAGTATTTT
>TRBD1|TRBV9|NA|TRBJ2-3
CASSVALPGQGPQYF
TGTGCCAGCAGCGTAGCCCTACCTGGACAGGGGCCGCAGTATTTT
>TRBD2|TRBV20-1|NA|TRBJ2-1
CSAREWRGTSEQFF
TGCAGTGCTAGAGAATGGCGGGGGACCAGCGAGCAGTTCTTC
>NA|TRBV5-5|NA|TRBJ1-5
CASSFHPDQPQHF
TGTGCCAGCAGCTTTCACCCCGATCAGCCCCAGCATTTT
>TRBD1|TRBV29-1|few|TRBJ1-1
CSSTGVGDTEAFF
TGCAGCAGTACAGGGGTCGGTGACACTGAAGCTTTCTTT
>TRBD2|TRBV4-2|few|TRBJ2-3
CASSLTSSGGVSTDTQYF
TGTGCCAGCAGCCTGACGTCTAGCGGGGGGGTAAGCACAGATACGCAGTATTTT
>NA|TRBV4-3|few|TRBJ2-3
CASSQDRSDSDTQYF
TGCGCCAGCAGCCAAGATCGGTCGGACAGTGATACGCAGTATTTT
>NA|TRBV7-9|few|TRBJ1-5
CASSSSLDSISNQPQHF
TGTGCCAGCAGCTCCTCCTTGGACTCCATAAGTAATCAGCCCCAGCATTTT
>NA|TRBV12-3/TRBV12-4|NA|TRBJ2-3
CASSRGGGLRGTDTQYF
TGTGCCAGCAGCCGAGGGGGGGGGCTGAGGGGCACAGATACGCAGTATTTT
>NA|TRBV12-3/TRBV12-4|many|TRBJ2-5
CASSSAGETQYF
TGTGCCAGCAGCTCCGCTGGGGAGACCCAGTACTTC
>TRBD1|TRBV12-3/TRBV12-4|NA|TRBJ1-2
CATRSGQGYGYTF
TGTGCCACCAGATCGGGACAGGGGTATGGCTACACCTTC
>NA|TRBV20-1|many|TRBJ1-5
CSAIGASNQPQHF
TGCAGTGCTATTGGGGCGAGCAATCAGCCCCAGCATTTT
>TRBD1|TRBV6-5|few|TRBJ1-5
CAVGTGSSNQPQHF
TGTGCCGTCGGGACAGGGAGCAGCAATCAGCCCCAGCATTTT
>TRBD2|TRBV4-3|NA|TRBJ2-1
CASSRLPAGTSGGDEQFF
TGCGCCAGCAGCCGGCTCCCAGCAGGGACTAGCGGGGGGGATGAGCAGTTCTTC
>TRBD2|TRBV6-1|NA|TRBJ2-3
CASSELLSGGTRGTQYF
TGTGCCAGCAGTGAATTGTTAAGCGGGGGGACTAGAGGTACGCAGTATTTT
>TRBD2|TRBV7-2|many|TRBJ2-3
CASSLARFGGGARTDTQYF
TGTGCCAGCAGCTTAGCGAGATTCGGCGGGGGGGCTCGCACAGATACGCAGTATTTT
>NA|TRBV7-3|few|TRBJ2-1
CASSLGRSYEQFF
TGTGCCAGCAGCTTGGGCAGATCCTATGAGCAGTTCTTC
>NA|TRBV6-6|few|TRBJ1-1
CASSPPGFTEAFF
TGTGCCAGCAGTCCCCCGGGTTTCACTGAAGCTTTCTTT
>NA|TRBV7-2|NA|TRBJ1-1
CASTPGPLNTEAFF
TGTGCCAGCACTCCGGGACCCCTCAACACTGAAGCTTTCTTT
>TRBD1|TRBV4-3|few|TRBJ1-1
CASSQDGTGVNTEAFF
TGCGCCAGCAGCCAAGACGGGACAGGGGTGAACACTGAAGCTTTCTTT
>NA|TRBV4-1|NA|TRBJ2-1
CASSLLAAPSYNEQFF
TGCGCCAGCAGCCTCCTCGCGGCTCCCTCCTACAATGAGCAGTTCTTC
>NA|TRBV7-8|NA|TRBJ1-5
CASSLVYSNQPQHF
TGTGCCAGCAGCTTAGTGTATAGCAATCAGCCCCAGCATTTT
>TRBD2|TRBV7-2|NA|TRBJ2-5
CASSQTGLAGQETQYF
TGTGCCAGCAGCCAGACTGGCCTAGCGGGACAAGAGACCCAGTACTTC
>NA|TRBV5-1|few|TRBJ1-2
CASSLSRTDYGYTF
TGCGCCAGCAGCTTATCCAGGACCGACTATGGCTACACCTTC
>TRBD1|TRBV6-1|few|TRBJ1-1
CASSEAPTGRNTEAFF
TGTGCCAGCAGTGAAGCTCCGACAGGGCGGAACACTGAAGCTTTCTTT